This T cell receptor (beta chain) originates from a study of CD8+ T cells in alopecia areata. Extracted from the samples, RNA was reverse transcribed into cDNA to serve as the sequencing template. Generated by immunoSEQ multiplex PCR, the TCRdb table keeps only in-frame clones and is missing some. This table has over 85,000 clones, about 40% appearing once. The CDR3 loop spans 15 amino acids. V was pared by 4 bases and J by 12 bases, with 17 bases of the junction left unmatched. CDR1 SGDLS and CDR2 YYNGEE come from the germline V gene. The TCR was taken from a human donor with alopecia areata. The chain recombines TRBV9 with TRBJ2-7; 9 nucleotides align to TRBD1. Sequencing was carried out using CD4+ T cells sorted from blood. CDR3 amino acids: CASSRGNRDRDDRYF. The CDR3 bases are TGTGCCAGCAGCAGAGGGAACCGGGACAGGGATGATCGGTACTTC.